This passage covers 25 T cell receptor beta chains from one sample sequenced in a study of cytotoxic CD8 clonotypes in ibrutinib-treated CLL (dated by TCRdb to 2020 to 2023). The time point label, as the study defines it: 12 months on ibrutinib. The library relied on the immunoSEQ multiplex PCR assay. As stored in TCRdb, this immuneACCESS dataset retains in-frame rearrangements with V and J assigned. A fraction of the clones does not appear; measured against another copy, unresolved V genes explain less than half of the discrepancy, and the remainder lacks a known reason. Counted in this sample were more than 200,000 clones; about four fifths of them appeared once. The ten largest make up approximately 10% of the sample. The sample consisted of PBMCs, taken after 12 months of ibrutinib treatment. These receptors were obtained from a human donor with chronic lymphocytic leukemia.

J is TRBJ1-3 and V is TRBV2; 7 bases line up with TRBD1. This CDR3 contains 16 residues. The V gene's germline CDR1 is SNHLY and CDR2 FYNNEI. J lost 1 base, V lost 2 bases, and 5 bases had no gene match. The DNA for the CDR3 is TGTGCCAGCAGTGAACAGGGGGGGACATCTGGAAACACCATATATTTT. Its translation is CASSEQGGTSGNTIYF.

The chain combines TRBV4-1 with TRBJ1-4; D not certain. Germline V gene sequence: CDR1 MGHRA, CDR2 YSYEKL. The CDR3 sequence is 15 residues long. Trimming pared 4 bases from V and 8 bases from J, leaving 17 bases between. The CDR3 DNA reads TGCGCCAGCAGCCGAGGATTCGGGAGAGAGGAAAAACTGTTTTTT. Its translation: CASSRGFGREEKLFF.

The chain combines TRBV7-8 with TRBJ1-4, with a weak D call TRBD1 (6 bases). Trimming stripped 3 bases from V and 8 bases from J, with 13 bases between. Germline lookup yields CDR1 SGHVS and CDR2 FQNEAQ. This CDR3 is 14 amino acids long. The CDR3 sequence: CASSFGRRGEKLFF. CDR3 nucleotides: TGTGCCAGCAGCTTTGGTAGGAGGGGGGAAAAACTGTTTTTT.

Here the CDR3 DNA reads TGTGCCATCAGTGAGTCGGTTCTCCGCACAGATACGCAGTATTTT. Translation: CAISESVLRTDTQYF. The chain recombines TRBV10-3 with TRBJ2-3; no reliable D call. V dropped 0 bases and J dropped 1 base, with 8 bases sitting between them. Germline lookup yields CDR1 ENHRY and CDR2 SYGVKD. There are 15 residues in the CDR3.

V and J are TRBV5-1 and TRBJ2-2; no firm D call. The CDR3 runs to 12 residues. The germline V and J ends were trimmed by 3 bases and 6 bases, with 6 bases remaining between them. CDR1 and CDR2 from the germline V gene are SGHRS and YFSETQ. This CDR3 reads CASSYVSGELFF. CDR3 in DNA: TGCGCCAGCAGCTATGTTTCCGGGGAGCTGTTTTTT.

The rearrangement links TRBV18 to TRBJ2-1; 12 bases are shared with TRBD2. V lost 0 bases and J lost 0; bases outside the gene matches: 6. The CDR3 length is 19 residues. Germline V gene data show CDR1 as KGHSH and CDR2 as LQKENI. The CDR3 region has the DNA TGTGCCAGCTCACCACCGGGCCTAGCGGGGGGGCCCTCCTACAATGAGCAGTTCTTC. It is translated as CASSPPGLAGGPSYNEQFF.

This clone has just a few counts. The chain combines TRBV28 with TRBJ2-1; D is possibly TRBD2 (5 bases). Trimming cost V 5 bases and J 3 bases, with 11 bases left between them. This CDR3 comprises 14 residues. Germline V gene sequence: CDR1 MDHEN, CDR2 SYDVKM. CDR3 bases: TGTGCCAGCAGTACCCTAGGAGGCTACAATGAGCAGTTCTTC. It codes for CASSTLGGYNEQFF.

The rearrangement links TRBV4-1 to TRBJ2-1, with 11 nucleotides matching TRBD2. This CDR3 has 14 residues. Per the germline V gene, CDR1 is MGHRA and CDR2 is YSYEKL. V shed 1 base and J 7 bases; nucleotides not matched to a gene: 0. CDR3 amino acids: CASSQGLAGNEQFF. The DNA of the CDR3 is TGCGCCAGCAGCCAAGGACTAGCGGGGAATGAGCAGTTCTTC.

The chain links TRBV7-3 to TRBJ1-1; unclear D gene. Trimming removed 1 base from V and 8 bases from J, with 8 bases in between. The CDR3 is 12 residues long. Germline assignment: CDR1 SGHTA and CDR2 FQGTGA. CDR3 residues: CASSLKAGEAFF. For the CDR3, the DNA is TGTGCCAGCAGCTTAAAGGCAGGAGAAGCTTTCTTT.

V usage is TRBV2 and J usage is TRBJ2-5; weak D call: TRBD1 (8 bases). Deletions cut 6 bases from V and 2 bases from J, with 13 bases between. The CDR3 runs 14 residues. Germline V gives CDR1 SNHLY, CDR2 FYNNEI. CDR3 in amino acids: CASREQGGQETQYF. The DNA for the CDR3 is TGTGCCAGCAGAGAACAGGGGGGGCAAGAGACCCAGTACTTC. Full variable domain (outside the CDR3, taken from reference TRBV2 and TRBJ2-5): EPEVTQTPSHQVTQMGQEVILRCVPISNHLYFYWYRQILGQKVEFLVSFYNNEISEKSEIFDDQFSVERPDGSNFTLKIRSTKLEDSAMYFCASREQGGQETQYFGPGTRLLVL.

A single count supports this clone. The chain has TRBV6-5 and TRBJ2-1; D unresolved. CDR1 MNHEY and CDR2 SVGAGI come from the germline V gene. The CDR3 extends over 16 amino acids. Trimming cost V 2 bases and J 0 bases, with 11 bases left between them. The CDR3 bases are TGTGCCAGCAGTTACGCTCCCTTCAACTCCTACAATGAGCAGTTCTTC. It translates to CASSYAPFNSYNEQFF.

In this sample, this clone turned up a few times. The V call is TRBV6-5, the J call TRBJ1-5, with D possibly being TRBD1 (6 bases). CDR1 is MNHEY, CDR2 SVGAGI, per germline. This CDR3 is 13 amino acids long. The V end was cut by 6 bases, the J end by 4 bases, with 10 bases between. Written as DNA, the CDR3 is TGTGCCAGCAGCCAACAGGGAAATCAGCCCCAGCATTTT. Its translation: CASSQQGNQPQHF.

The rearrangement uses TRBV5-4 and TRBJ2-5; 10 bases line up with TRBD2. This CDR3 spans 15 amino acids. Germline V gene sequence: CDR1 SGHNT, CDR2 YYREEE (reference sequence). V gave up 2 bases and J gave up 4 bases; unmatched junction bases: 5. CDR3 in DNA: TGTGCCAGCAGCTTCCTAGCGGGAGAAGGAGAGACCCAGTACTTC. Protein product: CASSFLAGEGETQYF.

This chain links TRBV23-1 with TRBJ2-5; the D is unclear. TRBV23-1 has ORF status, its function being uncertain. V lost 0 bases and J 4 bases, leaving 9 bases between the germline ends. The CDR3 runs to 14 residues. CDR3 DNA sequence: TGCGCCAGCAGTCAATCTTCGGGTGGAGAGACCCAGTACTTC. It encodes CASSQSSGGETQYF.

The genes are TRBV7-9 and TRBJ2-7; a weak D match, TRBD1 (5 bases). V was cut by 6 bases and J by 8 bases, with 14 bases left in between. The germline gives CDR1 SEHNR, CDR2 FQNEAQ (reference sequence). This CDR3 region has 12 residues. The CDR3 DNA sequence: TGTGCCAGCAGTCCTACAGGCCGGAAGCAGTACTTC. This encodes CASSPTGRKQYF. Filled out from reference TRBV7-9 and TRBJ2-7, the complete variable domain reads DTGVSQNPRHKITKRGQNVTFRCDPISEHNRLYWYRQTLGQGPEFLTYFQNEAQLEKSRLLSDRFSAERPKGSFSTLEIQRTEQGDSAMYLCASSPTGRKQYFGPGTRLTVT.

The CDR3 nucleotides are TGCGCCAGCAGCTTACTAAACAGGGGTAGCTCCTACAATGAGCAGTTCTTC. As protein: CASSLLNRGSSYNEQFF. The chain combines TRBV5-1 with TRBJ2-1; 7 positions agree with TRBD1. The germline CDR1 and CDR2 sequences are SGHRS and YFSETQ. The CDR3 runs 17 residues. V was clipped by 2 bases and J by 0 bases; unmatched bases: 8.

V gene TRBV11-2 combines with J gene TRBJ1-2, with D unclear. This CDR3 spans 13 amino acids. The germline V gene encodes CDR1 SGHAT and CDR2 FQNNGV. The V end lost 4 bases, the J end lost 3 bases, and 9 bases lay between the germline ends. The CDR3 nucleotides read TGTGCCAGCAGCTCCGACGGATACTATGGCTACACCTTC. It codes for CASSSDGYYGYTF.

This clone was counted a single time. The chain carries TRBV5-4 and TRBJ2-1; TRBD2 matches 8 bases. V shed 4 bases and J 0 bases; nucleotides not matched to a gene: 6. CDR1 is SGHNT, CDR2 YYREEE, per germline (reference sequence). The length of the CDR3 is 16 residues. CDR3 sequence: CASSPGGTNSYNEQFF. CDR3 DNA sequence: TGTGCCAGCAGCCCGGGGGGGACTAACTCCTACAATGAGCAGTTCTTC.

This clone has ten or more counts. The chain joins TRBV9 to TRBJ2-7, with D unresolved. V was shortened by 0 bases and J by 2 bases, with 9 bases between the two germline ends. This CDR3 is 14 amino acids long. The germline gives CDR1 SGDLS, CDR2 YYNGEE. The CDR3, as DNA: TGTGCCAGCAGCGTAGGACGAGGAACCTACGAGCAGTACTTC. Amino acid sequence: CASSVGRGTYEQYF.

This chain links TRBV27 with TRBJ2-7; 7 bases are shared with TRBD1. CDR1 is MNHEY, CDR2 SMNVEV, per germline (reference sequence). V dropped 7 bases and J dropped 5; count of bases not matched to a gene: 8. The CDR3 is 13 amino acids. This CDR3 is CASNTQGRDEQYF. The CDR3 bases are TGTGCCAGCAACACACAGGGGCGGGACGAGCAGTACTTC.

The V and J genes are TRBV19 and TRBJ2-5, with unresolved D. Trimming removed 1 base at V and 4 bases at J, with 4 bases between. The CDR3 consists of 12 residues. Germline-derived CDR1 and CDR2 are LNHDA and SQIVND (reference sequence). CDR3 in amino acids: CASSIGGETQYF. CDR3 DNA sequence: TGTGCCAGTAGTATAGGGGGAGAGACCCAGTACTTC.

V usage is TRBV10-2 and J usage is TRBJ2-3, with D possibly being TRBD2 (5 bases). V was shortened by 6 bases and J by 2 bases, with 12 bases between the two germline ends. The CDR3 runs 14 residues. Germline V CDR1 and CDR2: WSHSY, SAAADI. CDR3 residues: CASRRGQITDTQYF. In DNA, the CDR3 is TGCGCCAGCAGACGGGGTCAGATCACAGATACGCAGTATTTT.

The rearrangement uses TRBV14 and TRBJ2-7; D is possibly TRBD1 or TRBD2 (5 bases each). The CDR3 covers 18 residues. Germline V gives CDR1 SGHDN, CDR2 FVKESK. V lost 0 bases and J 2 bases, leaving 20 bases between the germline ends. As DNA, the CDR3 is TGTGCCAGCAGCCAAGAGTGGCTGGGGACGGTGATCCCCTACGAGCAGTACTTC. Its translation is CASSQEWLGTVIPYEQYF.

This chain links TRBV10-3 with TRBJ2-3, with D hard to call. The germline V gene has CDR1 ENHRY and CDR2 SYGVKD. Trimming took off 3 bases at V and 7 bases at J, with 5 bases between the two ends. The CDR3 runs 11 residues. The CDR3 protein is CAISEGNTQYF. In DNA form, the CDR3 reads TGTGCCATCAGTGAAGGAAATACGCAGTATTTT.

The rearrangement uses TRBV29-1 and TRBJ1-1; TRBD1 aligns across 7 bases. CDR1 is SQVTM and CDR2 is ANQGSEA in the germline V gene. With 6 bases clipped from V and 5 bases from J, the junction kept 6 bases outside the gene matches. The CDR3 length is 12 residues. CDR3 residues: CSVQTGRTEAFF. In nucleotides, the CDR3 is TGCAGCGTCCAGACAGGGAGGACTGAAGCTTTCTTT.